The rows below give T cell receptor beta chains drawn from one sample of a study of shared clonotypes between healthy human individuals. Assay: immunoSEQ multiplex PCR; the TCRdb copy retains only in-frame clones and omits some. The sample shows over 2 million clones, around 95% of them seen only once. The source material was naive CD4+ T cells sorted from blood. These receptors were collected from a man aged 18 to 35 in good health. Each CDR3 is given with its conserved first and last residue. Fields, in order: J gene, D gene, V gene, clone size, CDR3 DNA, CDR3 protein. The D gene is left open where the match is weak. Rows give clone size only sometimes, using once, few, many, or a class for an expanded clone.

j_call: TRBJ1-1; d_call: -; v_call: TRBV27; clone_size: -; cdr3_nt: TGTGCCAGCAGTTTATCCCCGCGGGGAACTGAAGCTTTCTTT; cdr3_aa: CASSLSPRGTEAFF
j_call: TRBJ2-7; d_call: TRBD2; v_call: TRBV5-6; clone_size: -; cdr3_nt: TGTGCCAGCAGCTGGAGGGGACTAGACAACGAGCAGTACTTC; cdr3_aa: CASSWRGLDNEQYF
j_call: TRBJ1-2; d_call: -; v_call: TRBV6-5; clone_size: -; cdr3_nt: TGTGCCAGCAGGGAGACTGCGAACTATGGCTACACCTTC; cdr3_aa: CASRETANYGYTF
j_call: TRBJ2-5; d_call: TRBD2; v_call: TRBV7-9; clone_size: -; cdr3_nt: TGTGCCAGCAGCTTAGTTGGGACTAGCGGGAGGAGGAGAGAGACCCAGTACTTC; cdr3_aa: CASSLVGTSGRRRETQYF
j_call: TRBJ1-2; d_call: TRBD1; v_call: TRBV18; clone_size: -; cdr3_nt: TGTGCCAGCTCTCCCGGGGACAGAAATGGCTACACCTTC; cdr3_aa: CASSPGDRNGYTF
j_call: TRBJ2-7; d_call: -; v_call: TRBV18; clone_size: once; cdr3_nt: TGTGCCAGCTCACCAACGGTGGCGAGCTCCTACGAGCAGTACTTC; cdr3_aa: CASSPTVASSYEQYF
j_call: TRBJ2-2; d_call: -; v_call: TRBV7-7; clone_size: -; cdr3_nt: TGTGCTAGCAGCTTCGGTGTTTATGGCGTCGACACCGGGGAGCTGTTTTTT; cdr3_aa: CASSFGVYGVDTGELFF
j_call: TRBJ2-3; d_call: -; v_call: TRBV6-8; clone_size: -; cdr3_nt: TGTGCCTACGGGAAGCGGAACCGCACAGATACGCAGTATTTT; cdr3_aa: CAYGKRNRTDTQYF
j_call: TRBJ1-1; d_call: -; v_call: TRBV10-2; clone_size: few; cdr3_nt: TGCGCCAGCAGTGGGATTCTGAACACTGAAGCTTTCTTT; cdr3_aa: CASSGILNTEAFF
j_call: TRBJ1-3; d_call: -; v_call: TRBV25-1; clone_size: -; cdr3_nt: TGTGCCAGCAGTATGCCAGGAGCAAACACCATATATTTT; cdr3_aa: CASSMPGANTIYF
j_call: TRBJ1-1; d_call: -; v_call: TRBV5-1; clone_size: few; cdr3_nt: TGCGCCAGCAGCTTGGGGTCGAACACTGAAGCTTTCTTT; cdr3_aa: CASSLGSNTEAFF
j_call: TRBJ1-2; d_call: -; v_call: TRBV29-1; clone_size: -; cdr3_nt: TGCAGCGTTGATGGGTCTCTTTTT; cdr3_aa: CSVDGSLF
j_call: TRBJ1-3; d_call: -; v_call: TRBV2; clone_size: -; cdr3_nt: TGTGCCAGCAGTGAACAGCGAGGAAACACCATATATTTT; cdr3_aa: CASSEQRGNTIYF
j_call: TRBJ2-3; d_call: TRBD2; v_call: TRBV6-1; clone_size: -; cdr3_nt: TGTGCCAGCACCCCGGGGGGAGATACGCAGTATTTT; cdr3_aa: CASTPGGDTQYF
j_call: TRBJ2-7; d_call: TRBD1; v_call: TRBV19; clone_size: -; cdr3_nt: TGTGCCAGTAGTACCCGGACAGGCTACGAGCAGTACTTC; cdr3_aa: CASSTRTGYEQYF
j_call: TRBJ1-2; d_call: TRBD1; v_call: TRBV7-2; clone_size: -; cdr3_nt: TGTGCCAGCAGACCTAATACAGGGGGAAACTATGGCTACACCTTC; cdr3_aa: CASRPNTGGNYGYTF
j_call: TRBJ2-3; d_call: -; v_call: TRBV18; clone_size: -; cdr3_nt: TGTGCCAGCTCACCAACTCTCACAGATACGCAGTATTTT; cdr3_aa: CASSPTLTDTQYF
j_call: TRBJ1-5; d_call: TRBD1; v_call: TRBV7-2; clone_size: once; cdr3_nt: TGTGCCAGCAGCTTAGCCCCAGGGGGCCGCCAGCCCCAGCATTTT; cdr3_aa: CASSLAPGGRQPQHF
j_call: TRBJ2-7; d_call: -; v_call: TRBV2; clone_size: -; cdr3_nt: TGTGCCAGCAGTGAAGCTAAGACAGCCTCCTACGAGCAGTACTTC; cdr3_aa: CASSEAKTASYEQYF
j_call: TRBJ2-7; d_call: TRBD1; v_call: TRBV18; clone_size: -; cdr3_nt: TGTGCCAGCTCACGGGACAGGGTAACCCACGAGCAGTACTTC; cdr3_aa: CASSRDRVTHEQYF
j_call: TRBJ1-2; d_call: TRBD1; v_call: TRBV9; clone_size: once; cdr3_nt: TGTGCCAGCAGCCCCAGGGGGGCGGAGGGCTACACCTTC; cdr3_aa: CASSPRGAEGYTF
j_call: TRBJ1-1; d_call: -; v_call: TRBV7-9; clone_size: -; cdr3_nt: TGTGCCAGCAGCAATCGGCCGGACTCGAACACTGAAGCTTTCTTT; cdr3_aa: CASSNRPDSNTEAFF
j_call: TRBJ2-5; d_call: TRBD1; v_call: TRBV4-3; clone_size: -; cdr3_nt: TGCGCCAGCAGCCAAGGGGACAGGGGATATAACCAAGAGACCCAGTACTTC; cdr3_aa: CASSQGDRGYNQETQYF
j_call: TRBJ1-2; d_call: -; v_call: TRBV30; clone_size: -; cdr3_nt: TGTGCCTCCGAGAGGTTTGCCGGCTACACCTTC; cdr3_aa: CASERFAGYTF
j_call: TRBJ2-7; d_call: TRBD1; v_call: TRBV6-1; clone_size: few; cdr3_nt: TGTGCCAGCAGTCCGGGACAGTCCTACGAGCAGTACTTC; cdr3_aa: CASSPGQSYEQYF
j_call: TRBJ2-2; d_call: -; v_call: TRBV5-1; clone_size: few; cdr3_nt: TGCGCCAGCAGCTTCGGGGACACCGGGGAGCTGTTTTTT; cdr3_aa: CASSFGDTGELFF
j_call: TRBJ2-3; d_call: -; v_call: TRBV9; clone_size: -; cdr3_nt: TGTGCCAGCAGCGTAGATGTCAGGGCTGCAGATACGCAGTATTTT; cdr3_aa: CASSVDVRAADTQYF
j_call: TRBJ1-5; d_call: TRBD1; v_call: TRBV7-2; clone_size: -; cdr3_nt: TGTGCCAGCAGTTTTACCGGGACAGCTAATCAGCCCCAGCATTTT; cdr3_aa: CASSFTGTANQPQHF
j_call: TRBJ2-3; d_call: TRBD1; v_call: TRBV7-9; clone_size: few; cdr3_nt: TGTGCCAGCAGCTCGGGACAGGTCACAGATACGCAGTATTTT; cdr3_aa: CASSSGQVTDTQYF
j_call: TRBJ1-3; d_call: TRBD1; v_call: TRBV28; clone_size: -; cdr3_nt: TGTGCCAGCAGTTCAGTACAGGGGAGGTATACAGTCGGATTTGGAAACACCATATATTTT; cdr3_aa: CASSSVQGRYTVGFGNTIYF
j_call: TRBJ2-7; d_call: TRBD2; v_call: TRBV19; clone_size: -; cdr3_nt: TGTGCCAGTAGTATAGCAGGAGCTAGCGGGAGCTTCGAGCAGTACTTC; cdr3_aa: CASSIAGASGSFEQYF
j_call: TRBJ2-7; d_call: TRBD2; v_call: TRBV27; clone_size: -; cdr3_nt: TGTGCCAGCAGTTTAATTGGGACTAGCGGTACCTACGAGCAGTACTTC; cdr3_aa: CASSLIGTSGTYEQYF
j_call: TRBJ2-2; d_call: -; v_call: TRBV5-1; clone_size: -; cdr3_nt: TGCGCCAGCAGCTTGGCCCTGGGGACCGGGGAGCTGTTTTTT; cdr3_aa: CASSLALGTGELFF
j_call: TRBJ1-1; d_call: -; v_call: TRBV7-3; clone_size: -; cdr3_nt: TGTGCCAGCAGCCGCAACCCACGGGGGAACACTGAAGCTTTCTTT; cdr3_aa: CASSRNPRGNTEAFF
j_call: TRBJ1-1; d_call: TRBD1; v_call: TRBV2; clone_size: many; cdr3_nt: TGTGCCAGCAGTCCGGGACAGGGGAACACTGAAGCTTTCTTT; cdr3_aa: CASSPGQGNTEAFF
j_call: TRBJ1-4; d_call: TRBD1; v_call: TRBV27; clone_size: -; cdr3_nt: TGTGCCAGCAGTTTACGGACCACAGGGACAGGGATAGAAAAACTGTTTTTT; cdr3_aa: CASSLRTTGTGIEKLFF
j_call: TRBJ2-7; d_call: TRBD2; v_call: TRBV23-1; clone_size: -; cdr3_nt: TGCGCCAGCAGTGAAACGCCGGGGCTAGCGGCCTACGAGCAGTACTTC; cdr3_aa: CASSETPGLAAYEQYF
j_call: TRBJ1-2; d_call: -; v_call: TRBV5-6; clone_size: -; cdr3_nt: TGTGCCAGCAGCTTCGCGGAGATTAACTATGGCTACACCTTC; cdr3_aa: CASSFAEINYGYTF
j_call: TRBJ2-7; d_call: TRBD1; v_call: TRBV7-6; clone_size: -; cdr3_nt: TGTGCCAGCAGCCGCACCCCGGGACAGGGGCCCTACGAGCAGTACTTC; cdr3_aa: CASSRTPGQGPYEQYF
j_call: TRBJ2-5; d_call: -; v_call: TRBV4-3; clone_size: -; cdr3_nt: TGCGCCAGCAGCCCGAAACCGGGATGGGAGACCCAGTACTTC; cdr3_aa: CASSPKPGWETQYF
j_call: TRBJ1-4; d_call: -; v_call: TRBV28; clone_size: -; cdr3_nt: TGTGCCAGCAGTGTTCGTAGAGCAACTAATGAAAAACTGTTTTTT; cdr3_aa: CASSVRRATNEKLFF
j_call: TRBJ2-2; d_call: -; v_call: TRBV28; clone_size: -; cdr3_nt: TGTGCCAGCAGCCACCGGGCCCCTATTAACACCGGGGAGCTGTTTTTT; cdr3_aa: CASSHRAPINTGELFF
j_call: TRBJ2-7; d_call: -; v_call: TRBV6-5; clone_size: -; cdr3_nt: TGTGCCAGCAGTTACTCGCATCCGATCTACGAGCAGTACTTC; cdr3_aa: CASSYSHPIYEQYF
j_call: TRBJ1-6; d_call: -; v_call: TRBV19; clone_size: -; cdr3_nt: TGTGCCAGTAGTCTTAAGGGAGTCGCCTATAATTCACCCCTCCACTTT; cdr3_aa: CASSLKGVAYNSPLHF
j_call: TRBJ2-3; d_call: -; v_call: TRBV18; clone_size: -; cdr3_nt: TGTGCCAGCTCACCAACACGGAACACAGATACGCAGTATTTT; cdr3_aa: CASSPTRNTDTQYF
j_call: TRBJ2-7; d_call: -; v_call: TRBV6-4; clone_size: -; cdr3_nt: TGTGCCAGCAGTGCTGCATTGGGGTACGAGCAGTACTTC; cdr3_aa: CASSAALGYEQYF
j_call: TRBJ2-1; d_call: TRBD2; v_call: TRBV19; clone_size: -; cdr3_nt: TGTGCCAGTAGTAGGGGACTAGCGGTGAGGAATGAGCAGTTCTTC; cdr3_aa: CASSRGLAVRNEQFF
j_call: TRBJ1-1; d_call: -; v_call: TRBV6-6; clone_size: few; cdr3_nt: TGTGCCAGCAGTTACTTATTACAGGGAAACACTGAAGCTTTCTTT; cdr3_aa: CASSYLLQGNTEAFF
j_call: TRBJ2-5; d_call: TRBD2; v_call: TRBV18; clone_size: -; cdr3_nt: TGTGCCAGCTCACTTCGACTAGCGGGGTTCCAAGAGACCCAGTACTTC; cdr3_aa: CASSLRLAGFQETQYF
j_call: TRBJ2-1; d_call: -; v_call: TRBV5-1; clone_size: -; cdr3_nt: TGCGCCAGCAGCTTGGAGGGGGGCTCTGGGAATGAGCAGTTCTTC; cdr3_aa: CASSLEGGSGNEQFF
j_call: TRBJ1-6; d_call: TRBD1; v_call: TRBV5-1; clone_size: -; cdr3_nt: TGCGCCAGCAGCTTGGGGGACAGGGCGTCACCCCTCCACTTT; cdr3_aa: CASSLGDRASPLHF
j_call: TRBJ2-5; d_call: -; v_call: TRBV7-2; clone_size: -; cdr3_nt: TGTGCCAGCAGCTTAGAGTCTGGGAAAGAGACCCAGTACTTC; cdr3_aa: CASSLESGKETQYF
j_call: TRBJ2-1; d_call: TRBD2; v_call: TRBV6-5; clone_size: once; cdr3_nt: TGTGCCAGCAGTTCCTCGTCTAGCGGGAGTTGGAATGAGCAGTTCTTC; cdr3_aa: CASSSSSSGSWNEQFF
j_call: TRBJ2-3; d_call: -; v_call: TRBV29-1; clone_size: once; cdr3_nt: TGCAGCGTCGGACGGGGCACAGATACGCAGTATTTT; cdr3_aa: CSVGRGTDTQYF